This TCR beta chain was profiled in a study of T cell changes during pregnancy in multiple sclerosis. Generated by immunoSEQ multiplex PCR, the TCRdb table keeps only in-frame clones and is missing some. This sample has some 36,000 clones; approximately 91% occur once, and the top ten carry 4.5%. V shed 7 bases, J shed 6 bases, and the junction held 5 bases outside the gene matches. This CDR3 region has 14 residues. Germline CDR1 MNHEY, CDR2 SMNVEV (reference sequence). The chain couples TRBV27 to TRBJ1-4; 10 bases match TRBD1. The material was peripheral blood, obtained in the second trimester of pregnancy. The sequence was obtained from a female donor in good health, enrolled as a control in a pregnancy study. The CDR3 sequence is CASTPTGGYEKLFF. The CDR3 DNA is TGTGCCAGCACCCCGACAGGGGGCTATGAAAAACTGTTTTTT.